The TCR beta chain under discussion was sequenced for a study of radiation and T cells in renal cell carcinoma. Study summary: Nephrectomy followed 15 Gy stereotactic body radiation by 4 weeks. General study results and limits: From baseline, blood top tumor clonotypes peaked at 2 weeks post-radiation.

This sample's time point: blood 2 weeks post-SBRT. Treatment specified: 15 Gy SBRT to primary tumor, nephrectomy 4 weeks later. The patient's renal cell carcinoma had clear cell pathology. Trimming cost V 0 bases and J 3 bases; bases outside gene matches: 2. Looked up from germline, CDR1 is SGDLS and CDR2 is YYNGEE. The CDR3 is made up of 15 amino acids. Libraries were prepared by immunoSEQ multiplex PCR; TCRdb keeps only in-frame clonotypes and omits some of them. The sample contains some 120,000 clones, 80% to 90% of which appear only once. This clone was seen just once. Its specificity is not known. The rearrangement links TRBV9 to TRBJ1-2; 10 positions match TRBD1. The sequencing used blood, collected from a patient whose treatment included radiotherapy and nephrectomy. This clonotype was sampled from a woman aged 60-75 years with renal cell carcinoma. CDR3 nucleotides: TGTGCCAGCAGCGTAGGGGGACAGGGGCACTATGGCTACACCTTC. It encodes CASSVGGQGHYGYTF.